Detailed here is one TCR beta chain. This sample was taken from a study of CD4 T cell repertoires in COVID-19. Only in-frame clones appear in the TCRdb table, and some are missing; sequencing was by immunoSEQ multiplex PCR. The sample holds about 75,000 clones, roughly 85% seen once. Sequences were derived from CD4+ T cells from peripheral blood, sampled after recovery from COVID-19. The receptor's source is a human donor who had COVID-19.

CDR3 DNA: TGTGCCAGCAACTCAGGGGGTGGAGTAGAAAAACTGTTTTTT. Its protein product is CASNSGGGVEKLFF. The V call is TRBV19, the J call TRBJ1-4; 7 bases agree with TRBD1. There are 14 residues in the CDR3. With 9 bases clipped from V and 8 bases from J, the junction kept 12 bases outside the gene matches. From germline, CDR1 is LNHDA and CDR2 SQIVND (reference sequence).